What follows are 29 T cell receptor beta chains derived from one specimen sequenced in a study of T cells in Graves' hyperthyroidism and ophthalmopathy. There were TCR beta CDR3 regions amplified from RNA transcripts. The TCR CDR3 was amplified in a first-round RT-PCR using the HTBI primer set. TCRdb recomputed calls from the multiplex PCR reads with MiXCR, one row per CDR3 protein. In the table there are under 300,000 distinct CDR3 sequences, approximately 26% of which are singletons. The sample taken for sequencing was blood. These receptors originate from a man aged 40-49 years with Graves' hyperthyroidism that later progressed to Graves' ophthalmopathy.

The sample holds many counts of this clonotype. V usage is TRBV11-3 and J usage is TRBJ2-5; TRBD2 agrees at 10 bases. This CDR3 has 15 residues. The V and J ends lost 9 bases and 1 base, in that order; junction bases with no gene match: 8. CDR1 is SGHNT and CDR2 is YENEEA in the germline V gene. For the CDR3, the DNA is TGTGCCAGTAGACGGACTAGCGGTACCCAAGAGACCCAGTACTTC. This encodes CASRRTSGTQETQYF. The complete variable domain, with remaining parts taken from reference TRBV11-3 and TRBJ2-5, reads EAGVVQSPRYKIIEKKQPVAFWCNPISGHNTLYWYLQNLGQGPELLIRYENEEAVDDSQLPKDRFSAERLKGVDSTLKIQPAELGDSAVYLCASRRTSGTQETQYFGPGTRLLVL.

On this clonotype: One base away lies a much larger clone, so this may be a sequencing read error. The chain is built from TRBV3-1 and TRBJ1-5, with D uncertain. The germline V gene encodes CDR1 LGHDT and CDR2 YNNKEL (reference sequence). The germline V and J ends were trimmed by 2 bases and 7 bases, with 9 bases remaining between them. This CDR3 is 13 amino acids long. The chain's CDR3 is CASSQWARQPQHF. In DNA, the CDR3 is TGTGCCAGCAGCCAATGGGCAAGGCAGCCCCAGCATTTT. Full variable domain (rest looked up from reference TRBV3-1 and TRBJ1-5): DTAVSQTPKYLVTQMGNDKSIKCEQNLGHDTMYWYKQDSKKFLKIMFSYNNKELIINETVPNRFSPKSPDKAHLNLHINSLELGDSAVYFCASSQWARQPQHFGDGTRLSIL.

CDR3 sequence reads: CASSPEREAGLTYEQYF. CDR3 sequence (DNA): TGTGCCAGCAGTCCCGAGCGGGAGGCGGGGCTCACCTACGAGCAGTACTTC. This rearrangement joins TRBV12-3 or TRBV12-4 to TRBJ2-7; TRBD2 matches 9 bases. The CDR3 has 17 amino acids. V dropped 5 bases and J dropped 2; count of bases not matched to a gene: 13.

This clonotype was seen many times. The J gene is TRBJ2-5, the V gene TRBV12-3 or TRBV12-4; D is unresolved. V was pared by 2 bases and J by 4 bases, with 5 bases between. The CDR3 loop spans 12 amino acids. The CDR3 DNA reads TGTGCCAGCAGTTTAAAGTTAGAGACCCAGTACTTC. This encodes CASSLKLETQYF.

This clonotype came up many times. This chain joins TRBV6-1 and TRBJ2-7; D is perhaps TRBD1 (6 bases). V was clipped by 7 bases and J by 7 bases, with 17 bases between them. This CDR3 region has 13 residues. Looked up from germline, CDR1 is MNHNS and CDR2 is SASEGT. CDR3 bases: TGTGCCAGCACCGAAGGACAGTTACGAGAGCAGTACTTC. Translation gives CASTEGQLREQYF.

This clonotype was detected ten times or more. The V call is TRBV30, the J call TRBJ1-2; D remains unclear. Germline lookup yields CDR1 GTSNPN and CDR2 SVGIG (reference sequence). The V end was cut by 0 bases, the J end by 8 bases, with 16 bases between. This CDR3 is built from 14 residues. CDR3 amino acids: CAWSVDDSVWGYTF. In nucleotides, the CDR3 is TGTGCCTGGAGTGTAGATGATTCGGTTTGGGGCTACACCTTC.

This clonotype has at least ten counts. CDR3 loop: CASSLWARGEKEYQETQYF. CDR3 DNA sequence: TGTGCCAGCAGTTTATGGGCCAGGGGGGAGAAAGAGTACCAAGAGACCCAGTACTTC. The J gene is TRBJ2-5, the V gene TRBV12-3 or TRBV12-4; weak D call: TRBD1 (7 bases). Deletions cut 2 bases from V and 0 bases from J, with 22 bases between. The CDR3 loop spans 19 amino acids.

This clonotype appeared many times. The genes are TRBV18 and TRBJ2-7; no reliable D call. The germline CDR1 and CDR2 sequences are KGHSH and LQKENI. The CDR3 extends over 14 amino acids. V lost 1 base, J lost 2 bases, and 9 bases lay in between. CDR3 sequence: CASSPRAATYEQYF. For the CDR3, the DNA is TGTGCCAGCTCACCACGGGCGGCTACCTACGAGCAGTACTTC.

The V gene is TRBV4-2, the J gene TRBJ2-7; D unclear. Germline assignment: CDR1 LGHNA and CDR2 YNFKEQ. The CDR3 totals 14 residues. V was clipped by 0 bases and J by 1 base, with 7 bases between them. The chain's CDR3 is CASSQELGSYEQYF. The CDR3 region has the DNA TGTGCCAGCAGCCAAGAGCTCGGTTCCTACGAGCAGTACTTC.

The CDR3 sequence: CASSQGLGQETQYF. The CDR3 DNA reads as TGCGCCAGCAGCCAAGGCCTGGGGCAAGAGACCCAGTACTTC. The chain combines TRBV4-3 with TRBJ2-5; D gene unclear. This CDR3 has 14 amino acids. V was pared by 1 base and J by 2 bases, with 8 bases between. Germline loops: CDR1 LGHNA, CDR2 YSLEER.

Many counts were recorded for this clonotype. V gene TRBV20-1 combines with J gene TRBJ2-7; 7 nucleotides match TRBD2. The CDR3 consists of 14 residues. V shed 6 bases, J shed 4 bases, and the junction held 12 bases outside the gene matches. CDR1 and CDR2 from the germline V gene are DFQATT and SNEGSKA (reference sequence). For the CDR3, the DNA is TGCAGTGCCACTCTCTCTCTAGCGGCGTACGAGCAGTACTTC. Its protein is CSATLSLAAYEQYF.

This clonotype came up many times. The chain recombines TRBV5-1 with TRBJ1-3; possible D gene TRBD1, 5 bases. Trimming left V 4 bases short and J 4 bases short, with 15 bases between. The CDR3 loop spans 15 amino acids. Germline values: CDR1 SGHRS, CDR2 YFSETQ. The chain's CDR3 is CASSHGQGLGNTIYF. For the CDR3, the DNA is TGCGCCAGCAGCCACGGCCAGGGCCTCGGAAACACCATATATTTT.

This clonotype was observed a few times. The chain couples TRBV12-3 or TRBV12-4 to TRBJ1-1; D is unclear. The CDR3 has 14 amino acids. Trimming took off 3 bases at V and 2 bases at J, with 10 bases between the two ends. CDR3 bases: TGTGCCAGCAGTTTCCGACACGGAAACACTGAAGCTTTCTTT. Amino acid sequence: CASSFRHGNTEAFF.

The chain carries TRBV27 and TRBJ2-7; unclear D gene. Germline V CDR1 and CDR2: MNHEY, SMNVEV (reference sequence). This CDR3 has 13 amino acids. V was cut by 2 bases and J by 3 bases, with 8 bases left in between. The CDR3: CASSLRANYEQYF. In DNA, the CDR3 is TGTGCCAGCAGTTTAAGGGCGAACTACGAGCAGTACTTC.

This clonotype appeared many times. This chain joins TRBV24-1 and TRBJ2-5, with D uncertain. The CDR3 extends over 14 amino acids. Germline CDR1 and CDR2: KGHDR and SFDVKD. The V end lost 3 bases, the J end lost 5 bases, and 12 bases lay between the germline ends. CDR3 sequence reads: CATSDPAHSETQYF. The CDR3 coding sequence is TGTGCCACCAGTGATCCGGCCCATTCGGAGACCCAGTACTTC.

This clonotype was counted at least ten times. The chain combines TRBV27 with TRBJ1-5, with D possibly matching TRBD1 (5 bases). The V gene's germline CDR1 is MNHEY and CDR2 SMNVEV (reference sequence). Trimming took 5 bases from V and 5 from J, leaving 10 bases between them. The length of the CDR3 is 13 residues. CDR3 protein: CASSGMGDQPQHF. CDR3 nucleotides: TGTGCCAGCAGTGGAATGGGGGATCAGCCCCAGCATTTT.

This clonotype showed up just a few times. CDR3 in amino acids: CASNDRYEQYF. CDR3 coding DNA: TGTGCCAGCAACGACAGGTACGAGCAGTACTTC. J is TRBJ2-7 and V is TRBV28; TRBD1 might be the D (6 bases). CDR3 length equals 11 residues. The V and J ends lost 7 bases and 4 bases respectively, with 8 bases between them. Germline assignment: CDR1 MDHEN and CDR2 SYDVKM.

This clonotype was counted at least ten times. The chain couples TRBV18 to TRBJ1-2, with D maybe TRBD1 (5 bases). The CDR3 has 14 amino acids. V was clipped by 3 bases and J by 5 bases, with 13 bases between them. Germline V gives CDR1 KGHSH, CDR2 LQKENI. The CDR3 loop reads CASSPQGSQYGYTF. CDR3 bases: TGTGCCAGCTCACCCCAGGGTTCTCAATATGGCTACACCTTC. The whole variable domain, remainder taken from reference TRBV18 and TRBJ1-2, is NAGVMQNPRHLVRRRGQEARLRCSPMKGHSHVYWYRQLPEEGLKFMVYLQKENIIDESGMPKERFSAEFPKEGPSILRIQQVVRGDSAAYFCASSPQGSQYGYTFGSGTRLTVV.

The J gene is TRBJ1-1, the V gene TRBV19, with D unresolved. The CDR3 consists of 11 residues. The germline gives CDR1 LNHDA, CDR2 SQIVND (reference sequence). Trimming stripped 3 bases from V and 8 bases from J, with 7 bases between. The CDR3 DNA reads as TGTGCCAGTAGTATGCGGCAAGAAGCTTTCTTT. Protein product: CASSMRQEAFF.

This clonotype was seen ten or more times. In DNA form, the CDR3 reads TGTGCCAGCAGCCTACAGGGTCCCGAATTCAATGGCTACACCTTC. This translates into CASSLQGPEFNGYTF. This chain uses TRBV28 with TRBJ1-2, with a weak D call TRBD1 (6 bases). There are 15 residues in the CDR3. Germline CDR1 is MDHEN and CDR2 is SYDVKM. Deletions cut 6 bases from V and 6 bases from J, with 20 bases between.

Here the CDR3 reads CASSRGGGGYEQYF. The CDR3 bases are TGTGCCAGTAGTCGAGGTGGAGGGGGGTACGAGCAGTACTTC. This rearrangement joins TRBV19 to TRBJ2-7; D tentatively reads TRBD1 or TRBD2 (6 bases each). Germline-derived CDR1 and CDR2 are LNHDA and SQIVND (reference sequence). Trimming pared 5 bases from V and 4 bases from J, leaving 15 bases between. The CDR3 is made up of 14 amino acids.

This clonotype was found many times. CDR3 in DNA: TGCAGTGCTACTCGGACTAGCGGAAGCCAAACCTACGAGCAGTACTTC. Protein: CSATRTSGSQTYEQYF. This chain joins TRBV20-1 and TRBJ2-7; 10 bases map to TRBD2. Per the germline V gene, CDR1 is DFQATT and CDR2 is SNEGSKA (reference sequence). The CDR3 has 16 amino acids. J lost 2 bases, V lost 4 bases, and 11 bases had no gene match.

V usage is TRBV2 and J usage is TRBJ1-1, with 8 bases identical to TRBD1. This CDR3 has 13 amino acids. The V and J ends lost 5 bases and 6 bases, in that order; junction bases with no gene match: 5. CDR1 is SNHLY and CDR2 is FYNNEI in the germline V gene. This CDR3 reads CASSLQGVAEAFF. Written as DNA, the CDR3 is TGTGCCAGCAGTTTACAGGGGGTAGCTGAAGCTTTCTTT.

J is TRBJ1-5 and V is TRBV28, with D uncertain. CDR1 is MDHEN, CDR2 SYDVKM, per germline. The V gene lost 4 bases and the J gene lost 0 bases, with 7 bases spanning the gap. The CDR3 extends over 14 amino acids. CDR3 amino acids: CASSSTYSNQPQHF. The CDR3 nucleotides read TGTGCCAGCAGTTCCACTTATAGCAATCAGCCCCAGCATTTT.

The table lists this clonotype with a few counts. The rearrangement uses TRBV11-2 and TRBJ1-1; 9 bases are shared with TRBD1. CDR1 is SGHAT and CDR2 is FQNNGV in the germline V gene. The J segment lost 7 bases and the V segment lost 5 bases, leaving 5 bases of the junction unmatched. CDR3 length: 13 amino acids. CDR3 sequence: CASSLGTGSEAFF. CDR3 DNA sequence: TGTGCCAGCAGCCTTGGGACAGGGAGTGAAGCTTTCTTT. Complete variable domain (other parts from reference TRBV11-2 and TRBJ1-1): EAGVAQSPRYKIIEKRQSVAFWCNPISGHATLYWYQQILGQGPKLLIQFQNNGVVDDSQLPKDRFSAERLKGVDSTLKIQPAKLEDSAVYLCASSLGTGSEAFFGQGTRLTVV.

This clonotype was recorded many times. CDR3 residues: CASSLEGPSGLAEQYF. CDR3 in DNA: TGCGCCAGCAGCTTGGAGGGCCCTAGCGGGTTAGCCGAGCAGTACTTC. The rearrangement joins TRBV5-1 to TRBJ2-7; TRBD2 matches 8 bases. The length of the CDR3 is 16 residues. Trimming removed 0 bases from V and 6 bases from J; junction bases left unmatched: 11. The V gene's germline CDR1 is SGHRS and CDR2 YFSETQ.

This clonotype was seen many times. This chain connects TRBV30 to TRBJ1-5; D remains ambiguous. The length of the CDR3 is 13 residues. Germline CDR1 and CDR2: GTSNPN and SVGIG (reference sequence). The V end was cut by 2 bases, the J end by 4 bases, with 9 bases between. CDR3 coding DNA: TGTGCCTGGAGTCCCTATGGAAATCAGCCCCAGCATTTT. It is translated as CAWSPYGNQPQHF. The full variable domain, its missing parts supplied by reference TRBV30 and TRBJ1-5, is SQTIHQWPATLVQPVGSPLSLECTVEGTSNPNLYWYRQAAGRGLQLLFYSVGIGQISSEVPQNLSASRPQDRQFILSSKKLLLSDSGFYLCAWSPYGNQPQHFGDGTRLSIL.

This clonotype was observed at least ten times. V gene TRBV7-3 combines with J gene TRBJ2-2; perhaps TRBD2 as D (6 bases). The V gene's germline CDR1 is SGHTA and CDR2 FQGTGA. There are 17 residues in the CDR3. V gave up 5 bases and J gave up 2 bases, with 18 bases separating them. CDR3 nucleotides: TGTGCCAGCAGCAACCGGCTCGGGAGCGAAAACACCGGGGAGCTGTTTTTT. Translation: CASSNRLGSENTGELFF.

V and J are TRBV20-1 and TRBJ2-5, with 7 bases fitting TRBD2. J lost 4 bases, V lost 6 bases, and 11 bases had no gene match. This CDR3 spans 14 amino acids. Germline V CDR1 and CDR2: DFQATT, SNEGSKA (reference sequence). CDR3 amino acids: CSAGGKSSRETQYF. In DNA form, the CDR3 reads TGCAGTGCGGGAGGGAAGTCATCCCGAGAGACCCAGTACTTC.